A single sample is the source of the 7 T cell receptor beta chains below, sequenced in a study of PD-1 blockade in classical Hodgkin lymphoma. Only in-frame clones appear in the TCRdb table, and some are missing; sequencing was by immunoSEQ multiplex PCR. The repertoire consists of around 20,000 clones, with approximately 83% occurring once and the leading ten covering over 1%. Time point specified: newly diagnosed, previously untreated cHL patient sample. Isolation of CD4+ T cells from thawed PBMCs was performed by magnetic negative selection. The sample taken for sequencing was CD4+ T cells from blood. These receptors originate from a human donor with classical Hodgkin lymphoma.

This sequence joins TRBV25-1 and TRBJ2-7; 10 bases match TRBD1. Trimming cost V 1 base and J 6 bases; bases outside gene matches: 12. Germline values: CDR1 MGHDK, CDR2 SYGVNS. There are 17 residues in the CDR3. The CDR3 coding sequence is TGTGCCAGCAGTGAATCCCCCGGGACAGGGGCACTCGGCGAGCAGTACTTC. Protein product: CASSESPGTGALGEQYF.

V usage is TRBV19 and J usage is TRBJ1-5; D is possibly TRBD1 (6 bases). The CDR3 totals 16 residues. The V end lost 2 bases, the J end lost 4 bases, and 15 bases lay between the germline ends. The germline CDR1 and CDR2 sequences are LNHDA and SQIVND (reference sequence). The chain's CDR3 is CASSIWSGGANQPQHF. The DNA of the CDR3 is TGTGCCAGTAGTATATGGTCGGGGGGCGCGAATCAGCCCCAGCATTTT. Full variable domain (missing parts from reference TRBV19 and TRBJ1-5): DGGITQSPKYLFRKEGQNVTLSCEQNLNHDAMYWYRQDPGQGLRLIYYSQIVNDFQKGDIAEGYSVSREKKESFPLTVTSAQKNPTAFYLCASSIWSGGANQPQHFGDGTRLSIL.

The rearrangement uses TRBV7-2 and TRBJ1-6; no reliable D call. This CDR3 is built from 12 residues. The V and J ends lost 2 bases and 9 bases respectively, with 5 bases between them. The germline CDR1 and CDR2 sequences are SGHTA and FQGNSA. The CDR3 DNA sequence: TGTGCCAGCAGCTTATTGGTTTCACCCCTCCACTTT. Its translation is CASSLLVSPLHF.

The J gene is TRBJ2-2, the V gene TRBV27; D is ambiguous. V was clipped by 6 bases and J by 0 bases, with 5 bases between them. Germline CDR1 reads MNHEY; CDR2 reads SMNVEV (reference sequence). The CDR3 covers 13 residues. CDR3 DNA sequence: TGTGCCAGCAGCGCGGCGAACACCGGGGAGCTGTTTTTT. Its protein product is CASSAANTGELFF.

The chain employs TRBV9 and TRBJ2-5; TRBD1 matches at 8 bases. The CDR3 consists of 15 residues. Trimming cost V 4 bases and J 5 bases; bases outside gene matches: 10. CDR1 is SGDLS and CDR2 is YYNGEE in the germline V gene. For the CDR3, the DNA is TGTGCCAGCAGCCCCGATGCCAGGGGGCCGGAGACCCAGTACTTC. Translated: CASSPDARGPETQYF.

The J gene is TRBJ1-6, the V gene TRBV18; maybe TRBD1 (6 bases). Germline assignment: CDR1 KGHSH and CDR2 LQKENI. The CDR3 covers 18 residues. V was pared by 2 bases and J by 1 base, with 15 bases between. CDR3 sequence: CASSPASRGGSYNSPLHF. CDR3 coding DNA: TGTGCCAGCTCACCAGCCAGCAGGGGAGGTTCCTATAATTCACCCCTCCACTTT.

The CDR3 protein is CATSPAGPHGYTF. CDR3 in DNA: TGTGCCACCTCTCCGGCAGGCCCTCATGGCTACACCTTC. This chain links TRBV6-6 with TRBJ1-2; D unclear. From germline, CDR1 is MNHNY and CDR2 SVGAGI (reference sequence). The germline V and J ends were trimmed by 10 bases and 6 bases, with 18 bases remaining between them. The CDR3 length is 13 residues.